Listed here is a single TCR beta chain. Trimming cost V 3 bases and J 4 bases; bases outside gene matches: 9. Per germline, CDR1 LGHDT and CDR2 YNNKEL (reference sequence). This CDR3 region has 16 residues. Original processing notes: Cell counts per sample came from amplifying reference gene primers. Sequencing used immunoSEQ multiplex PCR; TCRdb keeps in-frame clones, though not all of them. V and J calls and clone size follow that table, whereas D and trimming were derived from the DNA. The sample includes 250,000 to 300,000 clones, roughly nine tenths of them seen just once. This specimen comes from a study of blood T cell repertoires in COVID-19. In the study overall: Italy, Spain and the United States were the sources of the convalescent and acute COVID-19 samples.

This rearrangement joins TRBV3-1 (or the pseudogene TRBV3-2) to TRBJ2-7; 10 bases fit TRBD2. The sequenced sample consisted of PBMCs or T cells enriched from blood (not recorded which). This clonotype was sampled from a human donor in a cohort exposed to, infected with or recovered from COVID-19 (not recorded which). The donor label of this sample is uncertain. The CDR3 loop is CASSQAVAGGWYEQYF. The CDR3 nucleotides are TGTGCCAGCAGCCAGGCCGTAGCGGGGGGATGGTACGAGCAGTACTTC.